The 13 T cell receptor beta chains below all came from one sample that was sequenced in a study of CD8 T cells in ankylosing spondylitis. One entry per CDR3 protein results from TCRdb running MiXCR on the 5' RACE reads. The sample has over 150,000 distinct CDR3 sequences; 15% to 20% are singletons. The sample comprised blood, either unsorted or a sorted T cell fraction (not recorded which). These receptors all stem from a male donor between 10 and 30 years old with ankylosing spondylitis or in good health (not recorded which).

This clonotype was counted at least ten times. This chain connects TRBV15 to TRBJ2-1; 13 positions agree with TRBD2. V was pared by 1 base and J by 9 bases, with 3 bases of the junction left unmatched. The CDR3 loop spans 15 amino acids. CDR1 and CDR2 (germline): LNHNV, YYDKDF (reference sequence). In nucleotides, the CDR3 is TGTGCCACCAGCAGAGGACTAGCGGGAGGTGCTGAGCAGTTCTTC. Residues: CATSRGLAGGAEQFF.

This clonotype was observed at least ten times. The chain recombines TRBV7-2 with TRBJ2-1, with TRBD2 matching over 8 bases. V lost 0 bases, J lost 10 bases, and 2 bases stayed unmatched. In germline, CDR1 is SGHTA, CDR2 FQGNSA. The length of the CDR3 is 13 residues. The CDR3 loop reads CASSLAPSGEQFF. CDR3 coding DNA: TGTGCCAGCAGCTTAGCGCCTAGCGGGGAGCAGTTCTTC.

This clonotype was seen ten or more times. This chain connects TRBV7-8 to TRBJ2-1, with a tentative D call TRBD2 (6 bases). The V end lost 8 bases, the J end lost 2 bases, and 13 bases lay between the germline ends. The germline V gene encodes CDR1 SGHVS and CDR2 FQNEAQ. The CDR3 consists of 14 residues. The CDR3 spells CASRAGPTYNEQFF. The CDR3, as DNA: TGTGCCAGCCGAGCGGGCCCGACCTACAATGAGCAGTTCTTC.

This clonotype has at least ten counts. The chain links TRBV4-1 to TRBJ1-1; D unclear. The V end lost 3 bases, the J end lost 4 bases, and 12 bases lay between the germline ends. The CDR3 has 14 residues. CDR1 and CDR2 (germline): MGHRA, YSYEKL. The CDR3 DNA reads TGCGCCAGCAGCCACCCGGGGTGGGGCACTGAAGCTTTCTTT. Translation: CASSHPGWGTEAFF.

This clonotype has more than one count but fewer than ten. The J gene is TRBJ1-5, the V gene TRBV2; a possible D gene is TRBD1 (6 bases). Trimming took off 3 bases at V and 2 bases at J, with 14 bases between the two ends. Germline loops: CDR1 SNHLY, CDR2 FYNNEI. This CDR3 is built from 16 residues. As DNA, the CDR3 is TGTGCCAGCAGTGATTGGGGGGGCTGGGGCAATCAGCCCCAGCATTTT. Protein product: CASSDWGGWGNQPQHF.

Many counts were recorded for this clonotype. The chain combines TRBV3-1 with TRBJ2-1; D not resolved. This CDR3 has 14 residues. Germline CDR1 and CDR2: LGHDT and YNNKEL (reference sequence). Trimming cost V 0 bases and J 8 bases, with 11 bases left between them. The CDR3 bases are TGTGCCAGCAGCCAAGATCCTGGTAAGGATGAGCAGTTCTTC. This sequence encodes CASSQDPGKDEQFF.

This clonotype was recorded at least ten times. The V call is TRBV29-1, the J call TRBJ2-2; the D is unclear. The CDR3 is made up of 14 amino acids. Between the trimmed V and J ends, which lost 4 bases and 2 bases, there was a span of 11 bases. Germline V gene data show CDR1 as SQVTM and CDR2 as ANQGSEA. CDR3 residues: CSVGWSANTGELFF. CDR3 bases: TGCAGCGTTGGGTGGTCAGCAAACACCGGGGAGCTGTTTTTT.

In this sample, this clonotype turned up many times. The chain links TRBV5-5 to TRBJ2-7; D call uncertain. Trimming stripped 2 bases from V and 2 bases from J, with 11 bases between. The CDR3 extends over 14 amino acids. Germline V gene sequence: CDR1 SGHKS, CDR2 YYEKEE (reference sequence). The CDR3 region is CASSLTGRTYEQYF. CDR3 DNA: TGTGCCAGCAGCTTAACTGGACGGACCTACGAGCAGTACTTC.

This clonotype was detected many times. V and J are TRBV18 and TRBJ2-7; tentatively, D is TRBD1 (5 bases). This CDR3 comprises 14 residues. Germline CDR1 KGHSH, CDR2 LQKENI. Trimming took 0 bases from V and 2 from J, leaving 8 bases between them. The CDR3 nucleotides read TGTGCCAGCTCACCACCCGACAGTCCCTACGAGCAGTACGTC. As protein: CASSPPDSPYEQYV.

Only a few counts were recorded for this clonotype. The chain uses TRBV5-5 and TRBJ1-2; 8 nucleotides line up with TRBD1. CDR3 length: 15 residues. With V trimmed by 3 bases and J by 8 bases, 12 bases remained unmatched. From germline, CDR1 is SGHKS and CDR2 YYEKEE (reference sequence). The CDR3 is CASSSPGQAVRGYTF. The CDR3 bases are TGTGCCAGCAGCTCCCCGGGACAGGCCGTGAGAGGCTACACCTTC.

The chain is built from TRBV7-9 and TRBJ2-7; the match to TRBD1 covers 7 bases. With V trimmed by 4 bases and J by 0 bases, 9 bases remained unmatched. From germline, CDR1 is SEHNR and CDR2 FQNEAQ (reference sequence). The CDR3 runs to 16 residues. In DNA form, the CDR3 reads TGTGCCAGCAGCTCATCCCGACAGGGCCCCTCCTACGAGCAGTACTTC. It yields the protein CASSSSRQGPSYEQYF.

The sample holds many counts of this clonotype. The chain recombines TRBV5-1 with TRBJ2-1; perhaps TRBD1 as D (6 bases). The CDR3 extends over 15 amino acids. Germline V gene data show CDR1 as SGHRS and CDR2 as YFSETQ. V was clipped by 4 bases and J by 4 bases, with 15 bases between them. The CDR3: CASSPGHNVYNEQFF. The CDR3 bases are TGCGCCAGCAGCCCGGGACACAATGTATACAATGAGCAGTTCTTC.

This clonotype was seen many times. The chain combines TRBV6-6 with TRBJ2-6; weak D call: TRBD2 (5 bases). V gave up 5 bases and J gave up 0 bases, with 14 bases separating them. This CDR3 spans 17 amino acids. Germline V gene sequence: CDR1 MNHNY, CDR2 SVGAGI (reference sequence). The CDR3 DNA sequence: TGTGCCAGCAGTCCCGGGGAAAGGGTCTCTGGGGCCAACGTCCTGACTTTC. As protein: CASSPGERVSGANVLTF.